This T cell receptor beta chain stems from a study of blood T cell repertoires in COVID-19. Study in general: From T cells, B-cell-depleted T cells, or PBMCs came the material, which was cDNA or gDNA.

Assignments of participants to cohorts depended upon their own reported clinical history. Original methodology: From reference gene primer amplification, estimates of nucleated cell counts were derived. Assay used: immunoSEQ multiplex PCR; TCRdb lists only in-frame clones, some missing. V, J and clone size were drawn from that table, and D and trimming were deduced from the DNA. Of hundreds of thousands of clones listed, approximately 88% are singletons. This CDR3 spans 16 amino acids. V lost 5 bases, J lost 5 bases, and 6 bases stayed unmatched. In germline, CDR1 is PRHDT, CDR2 FYEKMQ (reference sequence).

The V call is TRBV13, the J call TRBJ2-2, with 12 bases that match TRBD2. Sequencing was carried out using PBMCs or T cells enriched from blood (not recorded which). The receptor was isolated from a woman in her thirties or forties with acute COVID-19. CDR3 coding DNA: TGTGCCAGCAGCCCAGGACTAGCGGGGATTACCGGGGAGCTGTTTTTT. Protein product: CASSPGLAGITGELFF.